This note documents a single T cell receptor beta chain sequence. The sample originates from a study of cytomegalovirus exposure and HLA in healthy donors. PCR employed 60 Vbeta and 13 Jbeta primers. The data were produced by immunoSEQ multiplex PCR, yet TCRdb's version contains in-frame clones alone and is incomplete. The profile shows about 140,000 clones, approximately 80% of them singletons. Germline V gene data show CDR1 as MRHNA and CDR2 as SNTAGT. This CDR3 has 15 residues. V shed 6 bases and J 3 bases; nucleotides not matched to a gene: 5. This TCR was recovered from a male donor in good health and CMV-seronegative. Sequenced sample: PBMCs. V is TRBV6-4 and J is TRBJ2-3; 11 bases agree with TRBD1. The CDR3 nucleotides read TGTGCCAGCAGCGGACAGGGGGCAGAAACAGATACGCAGTATTTT. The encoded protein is CASSGQGAETDTQYF.